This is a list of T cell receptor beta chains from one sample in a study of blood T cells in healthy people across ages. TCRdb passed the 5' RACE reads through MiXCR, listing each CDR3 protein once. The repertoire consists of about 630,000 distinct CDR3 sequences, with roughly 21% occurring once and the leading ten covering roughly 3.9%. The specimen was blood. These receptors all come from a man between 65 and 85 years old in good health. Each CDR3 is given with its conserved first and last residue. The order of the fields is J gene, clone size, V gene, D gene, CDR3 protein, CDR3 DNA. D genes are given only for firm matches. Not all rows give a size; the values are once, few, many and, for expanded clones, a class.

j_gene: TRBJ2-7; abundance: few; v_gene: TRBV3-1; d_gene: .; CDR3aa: CASGTVEQYF; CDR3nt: TGTGCCAGCGGGACTGTCGAGCAGTACTTC
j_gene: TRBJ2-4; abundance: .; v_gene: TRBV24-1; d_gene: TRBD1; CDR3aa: CATSESGTGKNIQYF; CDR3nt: TGTGCCACCAGTGAGTCCGGGACAGGAAAAAACATTCAGTACTTC
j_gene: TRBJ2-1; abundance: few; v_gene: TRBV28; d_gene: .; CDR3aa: CASSTLTGSGQFF; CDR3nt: TGTGCCAGCAGTACCCTGACAGGATCAGGGCAGTTCTTC
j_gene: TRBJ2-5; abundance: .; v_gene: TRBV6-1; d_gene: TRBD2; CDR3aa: CASSLLAGGPQETQYF; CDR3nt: TGTGCCAGCAGTCTCCTAGCGGGAGGGCCCCAAGAGACCCAGTACTTC
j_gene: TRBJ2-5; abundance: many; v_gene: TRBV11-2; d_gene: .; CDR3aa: CASSLGWAGQETQYF; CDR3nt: TGTGCCAGCAGCTTAGGGTGGGCAGGACAAGAGACCCAGTACTTC
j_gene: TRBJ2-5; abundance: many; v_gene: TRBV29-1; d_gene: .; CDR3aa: CSVASGVETQYF; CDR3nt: TGCAGCGTCGCCTCAGGGGTGGAGACCCAGTACTTC
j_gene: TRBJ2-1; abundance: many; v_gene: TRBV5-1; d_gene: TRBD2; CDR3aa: CASSLSGGSSYNEQFF; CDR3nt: TGCGCCAGCAGCTTAAGCGGGGGAAGCTCCTACAATGAGCAGTTCTTC
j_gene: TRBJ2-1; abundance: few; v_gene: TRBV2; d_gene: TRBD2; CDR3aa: CASSGTSGLYNEQFF; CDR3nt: TGTGCCAGCAGCGGGACTAGCGGACTCTACAATGAGCAGTTCTTC
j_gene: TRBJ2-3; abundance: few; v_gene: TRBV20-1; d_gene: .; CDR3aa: CSARAGASTDTQYF; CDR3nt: TGCAGTGCTAGAGCGGGGGCCAGCACAGATACGCAGTATTTT
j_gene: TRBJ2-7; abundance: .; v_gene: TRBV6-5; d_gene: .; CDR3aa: CASSYISGRGPYEQYF; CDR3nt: TGTGCCAGCAGCTACATTTCGGGGCGGGGGCCCTACGAGCAGTACTTC
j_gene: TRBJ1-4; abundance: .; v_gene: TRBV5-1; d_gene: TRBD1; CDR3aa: CASSTSGQGREKLFF; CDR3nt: TGCGCCAGCAGCACCTCGGGACAGGGACGGGAAAAACTGTTTTTT
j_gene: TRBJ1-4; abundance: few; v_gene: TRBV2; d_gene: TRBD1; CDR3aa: CASSGGTGNEKLFF; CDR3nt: TGTGCCAGCAGTGGTGGGACAGGGAATGAAAAACTGTTTTTT
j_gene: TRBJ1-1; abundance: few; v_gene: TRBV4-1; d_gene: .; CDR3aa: CASSQGGRAEAFF; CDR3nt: TGCGCCAGCAGCCAAGGCGGGAGGGCTGAAGCTTTCTTT
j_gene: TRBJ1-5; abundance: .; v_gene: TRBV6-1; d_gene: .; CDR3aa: CAIGQPQHF; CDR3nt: TGTGCCATCGGTCAGCCCCAGCATTTT
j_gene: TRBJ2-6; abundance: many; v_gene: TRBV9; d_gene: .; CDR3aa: CASSVPGANVLTF; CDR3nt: TGTGCCAGCAGCGTCCCTGGGGCCAACGTCCTGACTTTC
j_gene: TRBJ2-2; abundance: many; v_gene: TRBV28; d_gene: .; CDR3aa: CASSLSAGNTGELFF; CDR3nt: TGTGCCAGCAGTTTATCTGCAGGGAACACCGGGGAGCTGTTTTTT
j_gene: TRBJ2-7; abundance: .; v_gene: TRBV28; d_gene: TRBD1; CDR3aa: CASSSQGVEQYF; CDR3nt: TGTGCCAGCAGTTCACAGGGGGTCGAGCAGTACTTC
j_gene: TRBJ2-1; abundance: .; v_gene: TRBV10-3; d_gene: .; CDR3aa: CAISESKGHNEQFF; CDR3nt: TGTGCCATCAGTGAGTCGAAGGGACACAATGAGCAGTTCTTC
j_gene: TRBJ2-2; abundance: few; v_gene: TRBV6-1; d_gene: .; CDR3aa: CASSPSGAKNTGELFF; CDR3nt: TGTGCCAGCAGCCCTTCCGGGGCAAAGAACACCGGGGAGCTGTTTTTT
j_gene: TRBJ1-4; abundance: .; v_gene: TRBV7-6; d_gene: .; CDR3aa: CASSLPPGKGNEKLFF; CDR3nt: TGTGCCAGCAGCTTACCCCCAGGGAAGGGTAATGAAAAACTGTTTTTT
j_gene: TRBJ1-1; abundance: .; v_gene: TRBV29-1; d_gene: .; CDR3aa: CSEGGNTEAFF; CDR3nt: TGCAGCGAGGGGGGTAACACTGAAGCTTTCTTT
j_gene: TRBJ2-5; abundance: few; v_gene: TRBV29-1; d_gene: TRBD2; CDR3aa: CSVAGTSGNQETQYF; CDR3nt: TGCAGCGTAGCCGGGACTAGCGGGAACCAAGAGACCCAGTACTTC
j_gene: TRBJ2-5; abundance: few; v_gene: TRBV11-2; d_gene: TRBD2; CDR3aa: CASSFASGSQGETQYF; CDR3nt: TGTGCCAGCAGCTTCGCTAGCGGGAGTCAGGGTGAGACCCAGTACTTC
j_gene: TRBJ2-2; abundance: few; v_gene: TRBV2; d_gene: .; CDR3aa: CASRAPGGELFF; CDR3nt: TGTGCCAGCAGAGCCCCGGGTGGGGAGCTGTTTTTT
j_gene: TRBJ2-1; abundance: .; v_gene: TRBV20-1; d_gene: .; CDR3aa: CSARGSGASSYNEQFF; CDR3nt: TGCAGTGCTAGAGGTTCTGGGGCAAGTTCCTACAATGAGCAGTTCTTC
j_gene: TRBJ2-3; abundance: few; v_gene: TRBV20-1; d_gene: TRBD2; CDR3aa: CSARRLAGTDTQYF; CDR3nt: TGCAGTGCTCGACGACTAGCGGGGACAGATACGCAGTATTTT